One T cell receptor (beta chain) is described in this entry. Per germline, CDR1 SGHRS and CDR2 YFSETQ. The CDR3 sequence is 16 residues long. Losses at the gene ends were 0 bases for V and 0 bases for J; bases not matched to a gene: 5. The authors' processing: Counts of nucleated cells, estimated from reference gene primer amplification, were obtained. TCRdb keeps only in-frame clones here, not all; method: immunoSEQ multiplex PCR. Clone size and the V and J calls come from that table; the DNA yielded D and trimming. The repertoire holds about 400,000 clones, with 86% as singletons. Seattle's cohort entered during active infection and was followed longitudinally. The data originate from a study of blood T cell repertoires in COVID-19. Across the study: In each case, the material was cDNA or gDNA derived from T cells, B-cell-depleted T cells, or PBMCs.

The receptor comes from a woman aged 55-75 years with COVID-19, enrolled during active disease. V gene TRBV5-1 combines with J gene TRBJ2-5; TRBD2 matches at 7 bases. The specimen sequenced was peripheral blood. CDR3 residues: CASSLGLGGYQETQYF. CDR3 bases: TGCGCCAGCAGCTTGGGGCTCGGGGGGTACCAAGAGACCCAGTACTTC.